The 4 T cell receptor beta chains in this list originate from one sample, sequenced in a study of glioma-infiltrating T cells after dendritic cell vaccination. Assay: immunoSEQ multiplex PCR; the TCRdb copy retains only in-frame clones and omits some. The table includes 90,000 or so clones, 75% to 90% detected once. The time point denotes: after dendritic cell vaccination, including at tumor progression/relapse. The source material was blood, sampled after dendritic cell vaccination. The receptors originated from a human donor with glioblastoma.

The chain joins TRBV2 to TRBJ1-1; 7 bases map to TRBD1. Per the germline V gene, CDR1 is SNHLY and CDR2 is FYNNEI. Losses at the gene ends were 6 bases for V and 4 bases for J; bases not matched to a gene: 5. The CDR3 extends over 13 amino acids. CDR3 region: CASSKTGFTEAFF. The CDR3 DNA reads TGTGCCAGCAGCAAGACAGGGTTCACTGAAGCTTTCTTT.

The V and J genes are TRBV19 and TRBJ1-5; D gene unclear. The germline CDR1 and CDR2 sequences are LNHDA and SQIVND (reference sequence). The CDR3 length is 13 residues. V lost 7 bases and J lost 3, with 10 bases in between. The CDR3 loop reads CASKSGFNQPQHF. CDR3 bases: TGTGCCAGTAAGTCGGGGTTCAATCAGCCCCAGCATTTT. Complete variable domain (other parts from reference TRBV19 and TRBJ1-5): DGGITQSPKYLFRKEGQNVTLSCEQNLNHDAMYWYRQDPGQGLRLIYYSQIVNDFQKGDIAEGYSVSREKKESFPLTVTSAQKNPTAFYLCASKSGFNQPQHFGDGTRLSIL.

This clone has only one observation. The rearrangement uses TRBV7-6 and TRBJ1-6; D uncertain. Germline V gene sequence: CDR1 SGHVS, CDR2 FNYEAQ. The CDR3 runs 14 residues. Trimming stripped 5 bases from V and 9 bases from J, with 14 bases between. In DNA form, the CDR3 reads TGTGCCAGCAGCCCGTCGACAAGTGGTTCACCCCTCCACTTT. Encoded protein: CASSPSTSGSPLHF.

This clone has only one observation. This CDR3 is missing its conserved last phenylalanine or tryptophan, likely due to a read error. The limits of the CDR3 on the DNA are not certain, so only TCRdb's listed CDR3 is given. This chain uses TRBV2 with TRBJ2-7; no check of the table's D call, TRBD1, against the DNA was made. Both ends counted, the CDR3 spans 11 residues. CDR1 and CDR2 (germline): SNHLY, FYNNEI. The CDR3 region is CASKNDDRGVL.